This T cell receptor (beta chain) derives from a study of shared clonotypes between healthy human individuals. The CDR3 has 16 amino acids. Germline trimming cut 4 bases from V and 4 bases from J; bases unmatched to any gene: 7. In germline, CDR1 is SGHDT, CDR2 YYEEEE. Researchers sequenced unsorted PBMC DNA using ten immunoSEQ deep assay plates. The data were produced by immunoSEQ multiplex PCR, yet TCRdb's version contains in-frame clones alone and is incomplete. The sample records about 510,000 clones, roughly 78% being singletons. The rearrangement links TRBV5-6 to TRBJ2-1; TRBD2 agrees at 11 bases. This clonotype was sampled from a woman aged 40-49 years in good health. Some clones in this sample may be carry-over from other donors' samples. The sequenced sample consisted of PBMCs. This chain's CDR3 is CASSPTGTSGYNEQFF. CDR3 DNA: TGTGCCAGCAGCCCAACCGGGACTAGCGGTTACAATGAGCAGTTCTTC.